The 18 T cell receptor beta chains below all came from one sample that was sequenced in a study of cytomegalovirus exposure and HLA in healthy donors. Researchers ran the PCR with 60 Vbeta and 13 Jbeta primers. Assay used: immunoSEQ multiplex PCR; TCRdb lists only in-frame clones, some missing. This repertoire includes 90,000 to 130,000 clones. The material sequenced was PBMCs. The receptors were sampled from a man in his forties in good health and CMV-seropositive.

The chain uses TRBV5-1 and TRBJ2-2, with TRBD2 matching over 7 bases. Germline CDR1 and CDR2: SGHRS and YFSETQ. The CDR3 length is 15 residues. The J segment lost 6 bases and the V segment lost 0 bases, leaving 5 bases of the junction unmatched. This CDR3 reads CASSLASGGAGELFF. The DNA of the CDR3 is TGCGCCAGCAGCTTGGCTAGCGGTGGGGCCGGGGAGCTGTTTTTT.

The V and J genes are TRBV5-6 and TRBJ2-3, with 7 bases that match TRBD2. This CDR3 comprises 14 residues. Germline values: CDR1 SGHDT, CDR2 YYEEEE. The J segment lost 2 bases and the V segment lost 4 bases, leaving 4 bases of the junction unmatched. CDR3 sequence (DNA): TGTGCCAGCAGCCGGACTAGTTTCACAGATACGCAGTATTTT. This codes for CASSRTSFTDTQYF.

The chain couples TRBV6-5 to TRBJ2-1; 9 bases line up with TRBD2. CDR1 is MNHEY and CDR2 is SVGAGI in the germline V gene. The CDR3 totals 15 residues. V was clipped by 2 bases and J by 5 bases; unmatched bases: 4. The CDR3 DNA reads as TGTGCCAGCAGTTACGTAGCGGGGGTCCACAATGAGCAGTTCTTC. Protein sequence: CASSYVAGVHNEQFF.

As concerns this clone: One end of the junction varies from germline; a read error may be responsible. The sample contains more than one DNA sequence encoding this CDR3. The chain is built from TRBV6-6 and TRBJ2-7; TRBD1 might be the D (6 bases). From germline, CDR1 is MNHNY and CDR2 SVGAGI (reference sequence). This CDR3 comprises 14 residues. The CDR3 sequence: CASSYQGTASEQYF. The DNA for the CDR3 is TGTGCCAGCAGTTACCAGGGGACCGCTTCCGAGCAGTATTTC.

The chain uses TRBV9 and TRBJ1-1; D is undetermined. V lost 3 bases, J lost 6 bases, and 12 bases lay in between. The CDR3 length is 13 residues. CDR1 and CDR2 (germline): SGDLS, YYNGEE. The CDR3 loop reads CASSGASGAEAFF. DNA of the CDR3: TGTGCCAGCAGCGGCGCTTCAGGCGCTGAAGCTTTCTTT.

The rearrangement uses TRBV19 and TRBJ1-3; 9 bases are shared with TRBD1. Germline CDR1 and CDR2: LNHDA and SQIVND (reference sequence). The CDR3 length is 16 residues. Germline trimming cut 6 bases from V and 0 bases from J; bases unmatched to any gene: 6. CDR3 sequence: CASSLGTGISGNTIYF. The CDR3 DNA reads TGTGCCAGTAGCTTGGGGACAGGGATCTCTGGAAACACCATATATTTT. The complete variable domain, with remaining parts taken from reference TRBV19 and TRBJ1-3, reads DGGITQSPKYLFRKEGQNVTLSCEQNLNHDAMYWYRQDPGQGLRLIYYSQIVNDFQKGDIAEGYSVSREKKESFPLTVTSAQKNPTAFYLCASSLGTGISGNTIYFGEGSWLTVV.

The CDR3 spells CASSLRSGRGDEQYF. CDR3 DNA: TGTGCCAGCAGCTTAAGGAGCGGGAGGGGCGACGAGCAGTACTTC. The rearrangement links TRBV7-9 to TRBJ2-7; 10 nucleotides line up with TRBD2. Germline loops: CDR1 SEHNR, CDR2 FQNEAQ (reference sequence). Unmatched junction bases numbered 6, after V lost 2 bases and J lost 5 bases. The CDR3 runs 15 residues.

The rearrangement links TRBV7-8 to TRBJ2-7, with TRBD1 as a possible D gene (6 bases). The germline V and J ends were trimmed by 1 base and 3 bases, with 13 bases remaining between them. This CDR3 contains 15 residues. The germline V gene has CDR1 SGHVS and CDR2 FQNEAQ. Written as DNA, the CDR3 is TGTGCCAGCAGCTTAGAGGGCCTACAGGGCTACGAGCAGTACTTC. Protein: CASSLEGLQGYEQYF.

V is TRBV5-4 and J is TRBJ1-2; 9 nucleotides agree with TRBD1. CDR1 and CDR2 from the germline V gene are SGHNT and YYREEE (reference sequence). J lost 10 bases, V lost 3 bases, and 10 bases had no gene match. There are 14 residues in the CDR3. DNA of the CDR3: TGTGCCAGCAGCTCGGCGGGACAGGGATCATACTACACCTTC. Protein sequence: CASSSAGQGSYYTF.

The chain couples TRBV19 to TRBJ2-1; TRBD2 might be the D (5 bases). In germline, CDR1 is LNHDA, CDR2 SQIVND (reference sequence). V gave up 3 bases and J gave up 7 bases, with 22 bases separating them. This CDR3 spans 17 amino acids. CDR3 loop: CASSIAEGFSRANEQFF. The DNA for the CDR3 is TGTGCCAGTAGTATCGCTGAAGGGTTCTCGAGGGCAAATGAGCAGTTCTTC.

The J gene is TRBJ2-3, the V gene TRBV5-1, with TRBD2 matching over 8 bases. CDR3 length: 15 residues. The germline CDR1 and CDR2 sequences are SGHRS and YFSETQ. The ends lost 0 bases at V and 0 bases at J; junction bases unmatched: 0. This CDR3 reads CASSLGLASTDTQYF. The CDR3 DNA sequence: TGCGCCAGCAGCTTGGGACTAGCGAGCACAGATACGCAGTATTTT.

The genes are TRBV7-9 and TRBJ2-7, with 7 positions matching TRBD2. CDR1 SEHNR and CDR2 FQNEAQ come from the germline V gene (reference sequence). This CDR3 is 15 amino acids long. With 4 bases clipped from V and 2 bases from J, the junction kept 8 bases outside the gene matches. The CDR3 region is CASSSAGGTTYEQYF. For the CDR3, the DNA is TGTGCCAGCAGCTCCGCAGGAGGGACTACCTACGAGCAGTACTTC.

The genes are TRBV7-9 and TRBJ1-1; possible D gene TRBD1, 5 bases. The CDR3 has 14 amino acids. The germline V gene encodes CDR1 SEHNR and CDR2 FQNEAQ (reference sequence). Trimming left V 4 bases short and J 8 bases short, with 17 bases between. The CDR3 region is CASSWRGQNQEAFF. CDR3 in DNA: TGTGCCAGCAGCTGGCGGGGCCAGAATCAAGAAGCTTTCTTT. Filled out from reference TRBV7-9 and TRBJ1-1, the complete variable domain reads DTGVSQNPRHKITKRGQNVTFRCDPISEHNRLYWYRQTLGQGPEFLTYFQNEAQLEKSRLLSDRFSAERPKGSFSTLEIQRTEQGDSAMYLCASSWRGQNQEAFFGQGTRLTVV.

V is TRBV25-1 and J is TRBJ2-1, with a possible D match to TRBD2 (5 bases). V was cut by 8 bases and J by 0 bases, with 11 bases left in between. The germline V gene has CDR1 MGHDK and CDR2 SYGVNS. The CDR3 consists of 14 residues. The CDR3 sequence is CASDASSSYNEQFF. The CDR3 DNA is TGTGCCAGCGATGCTAGCAGCTCCTACAATGAGCAGTTCTTC.

V is TRBV19 and J is TRBJ2-7; D possibly corresponds to TRBD1 (6 bases). Per the germline V gene, CDR1 is LNHDA and CDR2 is SQIVND (reference sequence). CDR3 length equals 14 residues. Trimming cost V 2 bases and J 1 base, with 9 bases left between them. CDR3 nucleotides: TGTGCCAGTAGTATATTAGGGGGATCCTACGAGCAGTACTTC. Encoded protein: CASSILGGSYEQYF. The entire variable domain, with the rest obtained from reference TRBV19 and TRBJ2-7, is as follows: DGGITQSPKYLFRKEGQNVTLSCEQNLNHDAMYWYRQDPGQGLRLIYYSQIVNDFQKGDIAEGYSVSREKKESFPLTVTSAQKNPTAFYLCASSILGGSYEQYFGPGTRLTVT.

The chain joins TRBV11-2 to TRBJ2-3; 7 bases match TRBD2. The CDR3 contains 16 residues. Germline CDR1 reads SGHAT; CDR2 reads FQNNGV. The trim removed 3 bases at V and 6 bases at J, leaving 12 bases unmatched. Here the CDR3 DNA reads TGTGCCAGCAGCTTTAATTTACCGCGGGAGTTGGATACGCAGTATTTT. Its protein product is CASSFNLPRELDTQYF.

The chain couples TRBV18 to TRBJ2-2, with a possible D match to TRBD2 (5 bases). The CDR3 loop spans 13 amino acids. Germline CDR1 KGHSH, CDR2 LQKENI. Deletions cut 3 bases from V and 8 bases from J, with 10 bases between. CDR3 nucleotide sequence: TGTGCCAGCTCACCGGGGAGAGCGGGGGAGCTGTTTTTT. Its translation: CASSPGRAGELFF.

The V call is TRBV2, the J call TRBJ1-1; no clear D. Germline values: CDR1 SNHLY, CDR2 FYNNEI. V shed 9 bases and J shed 1 base, with 15 bases lying between them. This CDR3 is 14 amino acids long. CDR3 nucleotides: TGTGCCAGGGAGAGGGCAGCCTGGAACACTGAAGCTTTCTTT. Translation gives CARERAAWNTEAFF.